This T cell receptor (beta chain) appears in the sequencing data of a study of cytomegalovirus exposure and HLA in healthy donors. This clone was picked up a small number of times. V lost 1 base and J lost 4; bases outside the gene matches: 10. CDR3 size: 17 residues. The germline CDR1 and CDR2 sequences are SEHNR and FQNEAQ (reference sequence). With 60 Vbeta and 13 Jbeta primers, the PCR was carried out. The assay was immunoSEQ multiplex PCR, and TCRdb's table has in-frame clones only and misses some. This table holds 95,000 to 130,000 clones, 9% to 10% found once. The TCR sequence derives from a man aged 30 to 39 in good health and CMV-seronegative. The specimen was PBMCs. The chain is built from TRBV7-9 and TRBJ1-1; 9 positions match TRBD1. For the CDR3, the DNA is TGTGCCAGCAGCTTAGGCGGAGGACAGGGGTCCCGCACTGAAGCTTTCTTT. This encodes CASSLGGGQGSRTEAFF.